This T cell receptor beta chain was found in a study of T cell responses to AZD1222 COVID-19 vaccine. Whole-study results and caveats: White British donors predominated, females outnumbered males, and clonal diversity was possibly underestimated. Vaccine-related CD4 TCRs covered spike, predominating at 160-218 and 743-854.

Germline CDR1 reads KGHSH; CDR2 reads LQKENI. Trimming took off 4 bases at V and 8 bases at J, with 14 bases between the two ends. The CDR3 is 13 amino acids. Notes on this clone: Its antigen is not known.

Some clones are missing from TCRdb's copy, which holds only in-frame ones; the method was immunoSEQ multiplex PCR. The sample gives 100,000 to 110,000 clones, about nine tenths of which show up once; under 2% is in the top ten. This sequence was found in an adult in good health. The chain carries TRBV18 and TRBJ1-2, with D possibly being TRBD1 (5 bases). The sequencing here drew on peripheral blood, taken on day 0 of AZD1222 vaccination. The CDR3 DNA is TGTGCCAGCTCACGCGAAGGGGCGGAAGGCTACACCTTC. Its translation: CASSREGAEGYTF.